This T cell receptor beta chain was obtained from a study of blood T cells in healthy people across ages. Then a second PCR, running about 6 to 11 cycles, was carried out with a sample-barcoded 5' primer and a J-beta primer mix. Tags on each cDNA molecule came from a template-switch adaptor with 12 random nucleotides. TCRdb ran MiXCR on the 5' RACE reads and lists one entry per CDR3 protein. This sample has under 850,000 distinct CDR3 sequences, with roughly 34% found just once. From germline, CDR1 is MNHEY and CDR2 SMNVEV (reference sequence). After removal of 8 bases from V and 1 base from J, the junction contained 7 bases not matched to a gene. This CDR3 comprises 15 residues.

The chain recombines TRBV27 with TRBJ2-3; 9 nucleotides align to TRBD1. Sequenced sample: blood. The receptor's source is a young man in good health. The CDR3 DNA reads as TGTGCCAGCGGCCCCCGGACAGGGGGCACAGATACGCAGTATTTT. Translation gives CASGPRTGGTDTQYF.